The clone carrying this TCR beta chain was counted ten times or more. This sample was included in a study of T cells in Graves' hyperthyroidism and ophthalmopathy. Newly diagnosed patients aged 18 to 65 had hyperthyroidism of under 2 months' duration. What was amplified from RNA transcripts were TCR beta CDR3 regions. Using the HTBI primer set, a first-round RT-PCR was run on the TCR CDR3. Using its own MiXCR run on the multiplex PCR reads, TCRdb lists one record per CDR3 protein. The profile shows 250,000 to 300,000 distinct CDR3 sequences, approximately 13% of them singletons. The receptor comes from a woman aged 40 to 50 with Graves' hyperthyroidism. The sequenced sample was blood.

CDR3 in DNA: TGCGCCAGCAGCTTGAGCAGGGAGAACACTGAAGCTTTCTTT. Amino acids: CASSLSRENTEAFF. The rearrangement links TRBV5-1 to TRBJ1-1, with D possibly matching TRBD1 (5 bases). This CDR3 region has 14 residues. Per germline, CDR1 SGHRS and CDR2 YFSETQ. Trimming pared 1 base from V and 1 base from J, leaving 8 bases between.